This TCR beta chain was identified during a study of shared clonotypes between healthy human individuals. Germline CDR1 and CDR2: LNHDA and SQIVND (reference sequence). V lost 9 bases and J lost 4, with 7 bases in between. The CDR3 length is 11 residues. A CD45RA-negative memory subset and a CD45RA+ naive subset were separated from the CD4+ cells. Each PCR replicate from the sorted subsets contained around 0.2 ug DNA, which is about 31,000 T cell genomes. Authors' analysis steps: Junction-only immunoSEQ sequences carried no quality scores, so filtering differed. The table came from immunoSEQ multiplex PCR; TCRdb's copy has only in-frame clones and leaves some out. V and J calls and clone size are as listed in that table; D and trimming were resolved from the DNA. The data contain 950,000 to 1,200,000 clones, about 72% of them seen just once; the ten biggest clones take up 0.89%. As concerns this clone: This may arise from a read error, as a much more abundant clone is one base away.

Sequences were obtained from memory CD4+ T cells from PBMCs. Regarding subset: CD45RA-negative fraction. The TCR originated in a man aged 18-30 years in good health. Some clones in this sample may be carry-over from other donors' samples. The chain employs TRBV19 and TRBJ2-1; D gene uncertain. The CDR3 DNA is TGTGCCAGCACCCAATACAATGAGCAGTTCTTC. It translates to CASTQYNEQFF.